These 26 T cell receptor beta chains originate from one sample sequenced in a study of T cell responses to AZD1222 COVID-19 vaccine. Repertoires were generated with immunoSEQ multiplex PCR, while TCRdb's copy carries only in-frame clones and drops some. The data show more than 110,000 clones, less than 95% seen once. Sequenced material: peripheral blood, taken on day 0 of AZD1222 vaccination. The receptors stem from an adult in good health.

The V and J genes are TRBV27 and TRBJ2-7, with 9 positions matching TRBD1. Germline V gene data show CDR1 as MNHEY and CDR2 as SMNVEV (reference sequence). This CDR3 is 16 amino acids long. The V gene end was trimmed by 5 bases and the J gene end by 2 bases; junction bases not matched to a gene: 10. The CDR3 sequence is CASSPADRGGPYEQYF. The CDR3, as DNA: TGTGCCAGCAGTCCAGCGGACAGGGGAGGTCCCTACGAGCAGTACTTC.

This clone occurred once. The V gene is TRBV1, the J gene TRBJ2-7; TRBD2 was called by the table and not checked on the DNA. TRBV1 is annotated as a pseudogene. The CDR3 runs 17 residues. CDR3 amino acids: CTSSQDLSRLAGAEQYF. The CDR3 nucleotides are TGCACCAGCAGCCAAGATCTTTCGCGACTAGCGGGAGCCGAGCAGTACTTC.

This clone showed up just a few times. V and J are TRBV7-9 and TRBJ2-7, with 9 bases matching TRBD1. The J segment lost 5 bases and the V segment lost 4 bases, leaving 6 bases of the junction unmatched. The CDR3 loop spans 14 amino acids. Germline V lookup: CDR1 SEHNR, CDR2 FQNEAQ (reference sequence). The CDR3 DNA sequence: TGTGCCAGCAGCTCTGGGACAGGGAGCAACGAGCAGTACTTC. Translating it yields CASSSGTGSNEQYF.

The CDR3 loop is CASSSKQGYTGELFF. The DNA for the CDR3 is TGTGCCAGCAGCTCAAAACAGGGGTACACCGGGGAGCTGTTTTTT. The V and J genes are TRBV11-3 and TRBJ2-2; 7 bases line up with TRBD1. V was clipped by 4 bases and J by 3 bases; unmatched bases: 5. Germline V CDR1 and CDR2: SGHNT, YENEEA. This CDR3 has 15 amino acids. The variable domain in full, completed from reference TRBV11-3 and TRBJ2-2, reads EAGVVQSPRYKIIEKKQPVAFWCNPISGHNTLYWYLQNLGQGPELLIRYENEEAVDDSQLPKDRFSAERLKGVDSTLKIQPAELGDSAVYLCASSSKQGYTGELFFGEGSRLTVL.

V usage is TRBV5-4 and J usage is TRBJ2-1, with TRBD1 identical over 9 bases. CDR3 length: 15 residues. V lost 0 bases to trimming and J lost 8 bases; unmatched junction nucleotides: 6. Germline lookup yields CDR1 SGHNT and CDR2 YYREEE (reference sequence). This chain's CDR3 is CASSLGRDRADEQFF. The CDR3 DNA is TGTGCCAGCAGCTTGGGCAGGGACAGGGCGGATGAGCAGTTCTTC.

The chain employs TRBV6-5 and TRBJ2-7; 7 bases match TRBD2. This CDR3 has 16 amino acids. CDR1 and CDR2 (germline): MNHEY, SVGAGI. Trimming at V came to 0 bases and at J to 2 bases, leaving 7 bases not matched to a gene. CDR3 DNA: TGTGCCAGCAGTTACTCGATTGTAAGCGGGGCCTACGAGCAGTACTTC. It specifies CASSYSIVSGAYEQYF.

As DNA, the CDR3 is TGCAGCGTTGAACTCCGGGCCACCTCATACTATGGCTACACCTTC. Amino acid sequence: CSVELRATSYYGYTF. This chain links TRBV29-1 with TRBJ1-2; D gene uncertain. V was shortened by 2 bases and J by 3 bases, with 16 bases between the two germline ends. CDR1 and CDR2 (germline): SQVTM, ANQGSEA. The CDR3 is 15 amino acids. Together with reference TRBV29-1 and TRBJ1-2, the CDR3 gives the full variable domain: SAVISQKPSRDICQRGTSLTIQCQVDSQVTMMFWYRQQPGQSLTLIATANQGSEATYESGFVIDKFPISRPNLTFSTLTVSNMSPEDSSIYLCSVELRATSYYGYTFGSGTRLTVV.

V is TRBV7-9 and J is TRBJ1-6, with D unclear. The CDR3 length is 13 residues. Per germline, CDR1 SEHNR and CDR2 FQNEAQ (reference sequence). Trimming removed 6 bases at V and 8 bases at J, with 11 bases between. This chain's CDR3 is CASSRVRDSPLHF. The CDR3 DNA reads as TGTGCCAGCAGTAGGGTGCGTGATTCACCCCTCCACTTT.

V gene TRBV15 combines with J gene TRBJ1-5; possibly TRBD1 for D (5 bases). Trimming removed 9 bases at V and 0 bases at J, with 12 bases between. The CDR3 is 14 amino acids. CDR1 and CDR2 (germline): LNHNV, YYDKDF (reference sequence). CDR3 protein: CATATVYSNQPQHF. The CDR3 DNA sequence: TGTGCCACTGCGACAGTTTATAGCAATCAGCCCCAGCATTTT.

This clone has a single count. This sequence joins TRBV5-5 and TRBJ1-4, with D uncertain. V was cut by 0 bases and J by 7 bases, with 7 bases left in between. CDR3 length: 13 amino acids. CDR1 SGHKS and CDR2 YYEKEE come from the germline V gene (reference sequence). CDR3 protein: CASSLASSEKLFF. CDR3 nucleotides: TGTGCCAGCAGCTTGGCGTCTTCTGAAAAACTGTTTTTT. Drawing the rest from reference TRBV5-5 and TRBJ1-4, the complete variable domain is DAGVTQSPTHLIKTRGQQVTLRCSPISGHKSVSWYQQVLGQGPQFIFQYYEKEERGRGNFPDRFSARQFPNYSSELNVNALLLGDSALYLCASSLASSEKLFFGSGTQLSVL.

This chain links TRBV6-5 with TRBJ1-2; D unclear. The V end lost 7 bases, the J end lost 3 bases, and 9 bases lay between the germline ends. CDR1 and CDR2 (germline): MNHEY, SVGAGI. This CDR3 comprises 12 residues. DNA for the CDR3: TGTGCCAGCAAATACGGGGACTATGGCTACACCTTC. Its translation is CASKYGDYGYTF.

This clone was observed a single time. The chain uses TRBV9 and TRBJ1-1; maybe TRBD1 (5 bases). Between the trimmed V and J ends, which lost 4 bases and 0 bases, there was a span of 13 bases. CDR3 length equals 15 residues. Germline V gene lookup returns CDR1 SGDLS and CDR2 YYNGEE. For the CDR3, the DNA is TGTGCCAGCAGCCCCCCAGGAGGGGTGAACACTGAAGCTTTCTTT. Protein: CASSPPGGVNTEAFF.

This chain connects TRBV5-4 to TRBJ2-1; 10 bases line up with TRBD2. With V trimmed by 4 bases and J by 8 bases, 9 bases remained unmatched. CDR1 and CDR2 from the germline V gene are SGHNT and YYREEE (reference sequence). The CDR3 totals 15 residues. The CDR3 here is CASSPESGRAYEQFF. CDR3 in DNA: TGTGCCAGCAGCCCTGAAAGCGGGAGGGCGTATGAGCAGTTCTTC.

The chain employs TRBV5-5 and TRBJ1-5; unclear D gene. Germline V gene sequence: CDR1 SGHKS, CDR2 YYEKEE (reference sequence). The CDR3 consists of 13 residues. Trimming left V 5 bases short and J 5 bases short, with 11 bases between. The CDR3 sequence: CASSYRQDQPQHF. In nucleotides, the CDR3 is TGTGCCAGCAGTTACCGCCAAGATCAGCCCCAGCATTTT.

The chain uses TRBV7-9 and TRBJ1-2; D uncertain. The germline V gene encodes CDR1 SEHNR and CDR2 FQNEAQ (reference sequence). This CDR3 is 13 amino acids long. The ends were cut back, 5 bases at V and 5 bases at J, with 12 bases in the middle. The CDR3 region is CASSPGTPYGYTF. The CDR3 nucleotides are TGTGCCAGCAGCCCGGGAACCCCTTATGGCTACACCTTC. The variable domain in full, with the rest retrieved from reference TRBV7-9 and TRBJ1-2, is DTGVSQNPRHKITKRGQNVTFRCDPISEHNRLYWYRQTLGQGPEFLTYFQNEAQLEKSRLLSDRFSAERPKGSFSTLEIQRTEQGDSAMYLCASSPGTPYGYTFGSGTRLTVV.

The V and J genes are TRBV6-5 and TRBJ2-2; no firm D call. Looked up from germline, CDR1 is MNHEY and CDR2 is SVGAGI. Trimming took off 8 bases at V and 1 base at J, with 11 bases between the two ends. There are 14 residues in the CDR3. The CDR3 DNA reads TGTGCCAGCGGCGAGATTCTGAACACCGGGGAGCTGTTTTTT. This translates into CASGEILNTGELFF.

V and J are TRBV7-9 and TRBJ2-3; 7 bases align to TRBD1. CDR1 is SEHNR, CDR2 FQNEAQ, per germline (reference sequence). After removal of 2 bases from V and 10 bases from J, the junction contained 15 bases not matched to a gene. This CDR3 region has 16 residues. The CDR3 spells CASSLRTTGVAASQYF. The CDR3 DNA follows: TGTGCCAGCAGCTTAAGAACTACAGGGGTTGCGGCGTCGCAGTATTTT.

This sequence joins TRBV9 and TRBJ2-5; TRBD1 agrees at 7 bases. The V segment lost 2 bases and the J segment 1 base; nucleotides outside the gene matches: 5. CDR3 length: 15 residues. CDR1 SGDLS and CDR2 YYNGEE come from the germline V gene. CDR3 coding DNA: TGTGCCAGCAGCGTTTCGGGACAGCCCCAAGAGACCCAGTACTTC. As protein: CASSVSGQPQETQYF.

This clone was detected once. V usage is TRBV2 and J usage is TRBJ1-3; a weak D match, TRBD1 (5 bases). The V gene lost 6 bases and the J gene lost 1 base, with 19 bases spanning the gap. Germline V gene sequence: CDR1 SNHLY, CDR2 FYNNEI. The CDR3 consists of 17 residues. CDR3 sequence (DNA): TGTGCCAGCAGCCCGTACAGGACCCGGGGATCTGGAAACACCATATATTTT. It specifies CASSPYRTRGSGNTIYF.

This chain joins TRBV27 and TRBJ2-2; no reliable D call. The germline V and J ends were trimmed by 2 bases and 5 bases, with 9 bases remaining between them. The CDR3 is made up of 14 amino acids. Per the germline V gene, CDR1 is MNHEY and CDR2 is SMNVEV (reference sequence). The CDR3 is CASSLEIGTGELFF. DNA of the CDR3: TGTGCCAGCAGTTTAGAAATTGGTACCGGGGAGCTGTTTTTT.

This clone was observed a few times. An end of the junction does not agree with germline; a read error may underlie this. The CDR3 here is CASSLDSGPLF. As DNA, the CDR3 is TGTGCCAGCAGCTTAGATTCTGGTCCACTTTTC. This chain links TRBV11-2 with TRBJ1-2; unclear D gene. The CDR3 consists of 11 residues. Germline values: CDR1 SGHAT, CDR2 FQNNGV.

The chain links TRBV19 to TRBJ1-1; D is ambiguous. This CDR3 is 13 amino acids long. Germline loops: CDR1 LNHDA, CDR2 SQIVND (reference sequence). V lost 7 bases, J lost 0 bases, and 9 bases lay in between. The CDR3 coding sequence is TGTGCCAGTAACGGGCGCTTGAACACTGAAGCTTTCTTT. As protein: CASNGRLNTEAFF.

The chain couples TRBV9 to TRBJ1-1; weak D call: TRBD1 (6 bases). Germline V gene sequence: CDR1 SGDLS, CDR2 YYNGEE. The CDR3 runs to 13 residues. V was trimmed by 5 bases and J by 3 bases, leaving 11 bases between them. The CDR3 sequence: CASSGGTDTEAFF. Here the CDR3 DNA reads TGTGCCAGCAGTGGGGGCACGGACACTGAAGCTTTCTTT.

This rearrangement joins TRBV6-1 to TRBJ1-5; no reliable D call. Germline V gene sequence: CDR1 MNHNS, CDR2 SASEGT. The ends were cut back, 3 bases at V and 6 bases at J, with 21 bases in the middle. This CDR3 region has 17 residues. The CDR3 here is CASSEGLGGEGGQPQHF. The CDR3 DNA follows: TGTGCCAGCAGTGAGGGATTGGGAGGCGAAGGAGGTCAGCCCCAGCATTTT.

The CDR3 is CATGQTYEQYF. The CDR3 DNA reads TGTGCCACGGGACAGACCTACGAGCAGTACTTC. The rearrangement uses TRBV19 and TRBJ2-7; 7 bases agree with TRBD1. The CDR3 spans 11 residues. V was clipped by 10 bases and J by 2 bases; unmatched bases: 2. The V gene's germline CDR1 is LNHDA and CDR2 SQIVND (reference sequence).

The V and J genes are TRBV27 and TRBJ1-4, with a weak D call TRBD1 (5 bases). CDR3 length: 12 residues. From germline, CDR1 is MNHEY and CDR2 SMNVEV (reference sequence). V shed 7 bases and J shed 10 bases, with 13 bases lying between them. The DNA of the CDR3 is TGTGCCAGCACCGCAACGGGGGGAAAACTGTTTTTT. Its protein is CASTATGGKLFF.